The rows below give T cell receptor beta chains drawn from one sample of a study of vaccination effects on CD4 cells after COVID-19. These TCRs' antigens remain unknown. Sequenced by immunoSEQ multiplex PCR; TCRdb stores in-frame clones only, minus some. The sample gives approximately 46,000 clones, around 70% of which show up once; around 8.9% is in the top ten. The sample consisted of CD4+ T cells from PBMCs cultured without peptide, taken before COVID-19 vaccination. These receptor sequences come from a human donor who had a prior SARS-CoV-2 infection. Both conserved end residues are part of each CDR3. The D gene is left open where the match is weak. Expanded clones are given a class, and other clones once, few, many or no size at all.

V,J,size,D,DNA,CDR3
TRBV11-3,TRBJ2-1,few,.,TGTGCCAGCAGCCCCCGGACTGACACGTACAATGAGCAGTTCTTC,CASSPRTDTYNEQFF
TRBV2,TRBJ1-1,once,TRBD1,TGTGCCAGCAGCATATACAGGGGCACGAGGACGGCTTTCTTT,CASSIYRGTRTAFF
TRBV6-2/TRBV6-3,TRBJ2-3,.,.,TGTGCCAGCAGTTATTCCCCGGGACTTCCCACAGATACGCAGTATTTT,CASSYSPGLPTDTQYF
TRBV3-1/TRBV3-2,TRBJ2-5,.,TRBD1,TGTGCCAGCAGTCCCGGGACAGGGGGGGTCGGGTACTTC,CASSPGTGGVGYF
TRBV7-8,TRBJ2-1,.,TRBD2,TGTGCCAGCAGCTTAAAAGGACTAGCAGACGCTAATGAGCAGTTCTTC,CASSLKGLADANEQFF
TRBV5-1,TRBJ1-6,once,.,TGCGCCAGCAGCTTGGAAACAGGGTATTCACCCCTCCACTTT,CASSLETGYSPLHF
TRBV2,TRBJ2-7,.,TRBD1,TGTGCCAGCAGCGCGTCACAGGGGTACCACGAGCAGTACTTC,CASSASQGYHEQYF
TRBV5-1,TRBJ1-4,.,.,TGCGCCAGCAGCTTGACTATCGGGGGGGATGAAAAACTGTTTTTT,CASSLTIGGDEKLFF
TRBV4-3,TRBJ2-5,.,.,TGCGCCAGCAGCCACCGCCCAGGGCGGGAGACCCAGTACTTC,CASSHRPGRETQYF
TRBV18,TRBJ1-4,.,TRBD1,TGTGCCAGCTCACCGACTCCGGGACAGCAAAAACTGTTTTTT,CASSPTPGQQKLFF
TRBV14,TRBJ2-3,.,TRBD2,TGTGCCAGCGGACTAGCGGGAAGAACAGATACGCAGTATTTT,CASGLAGRTDTQYF
TRBV15,TRBJ2-1,.,.,TGTGCCACCAGCAGAGGGATGAGGGACATTAACAATGAGCAGTTCTTC,CATSRGMRDINNEQFF
TRBV27,TRBJ2-3,.,.,TGTGCCAGCAGTTTATCTTTAAGCCGAGATACGCAGTATTTT,CASSLSLSRDTQYF
TRBV11-3,TRBJ2-7,few,TRBD1,TGTGCCAGCAGCTCCCTGACAGGGAAGACCTACGAGCAGTACTTC,CASSSLTGKTYEQYF
TRBV6-1,TRBJ1-1,.,.,TGTGCCAGCAGTGAATCTTCGGTCTCAGGGCTGAACACTGAAGCTTTCTTT,CASSESSVSGLNTEAFF
TRBV9,TRBJ2-6,once,.,TGTGCCAGCAGCGATGTAGGGGCCAACGTCCTGACTTTC,CASSDVGANVLTF
TRBV29-1,TRBJ2-5,.,TRBD1,TGCAGCCAAGGACAGGGCGAGACCCAGTACTTC,CSQGQGETQYF
TRBV4-3,TRBJ2-3,.,.,TGCGCCAGCTCACTTAGCGGTAGCACAGATACGCAGTATTTT,CASSLSGSTDTQYF
TRBV15,TRBJ2-1,.,TRBD2,TGTGCCACCAGAAGGGGCGGGGGGAGCTCCTACAATGAGCAGTTCTTC,CATRRGGGSSYNEQFF